The clone carrying this T cell receptor (beta chain) has more than one count but fewer than ten. What it binds is unknown. This sample is part of a study of T-cell reconstitution after alpha-beta-depleted transplantation in children. Germline V gene sequence: CDR1 SGDLS, CDR2 YYNGEE. This CDR3 contains 18 residues. The trim removed 2 bases at V and 4 bases at J, leaving 15 bases unmatched. Study outcomes and limitations: Newly produced T cells mostly provided counts and TCRbeta diversity after one year, as hyperexpanded clones declined.

TCRbeta library construction was performed incorporating unique molecular identifiers. A single record per CDR3 protein comes from TCRdb applying MiXCR to the PCR reads. The sample yields more than 400,000 distinct CDR3 sequences, about an eighth seen once. Here the sequenced sample was PBMCs, mostly from graft donor cells, taken 180 days after TCRalphabeta/CD19-depleted stem cell transplant. The TCR was taken from a female patient aged 2-15 years who had a stem cell transplant for aplastic anemia, so the T cells may come from the graft donor. This rearrangement joins TRBV9 to TRBJ1-1; 9 nucleotides align to TRBD1. The DNA of the CDR3 is TGTGCCAGCAGCGTCCGGGACAGGGTACAACATGACGGCACTGAAGCTTTCTTT. Translation gives CASSVRDRVQHDGTEAFF.